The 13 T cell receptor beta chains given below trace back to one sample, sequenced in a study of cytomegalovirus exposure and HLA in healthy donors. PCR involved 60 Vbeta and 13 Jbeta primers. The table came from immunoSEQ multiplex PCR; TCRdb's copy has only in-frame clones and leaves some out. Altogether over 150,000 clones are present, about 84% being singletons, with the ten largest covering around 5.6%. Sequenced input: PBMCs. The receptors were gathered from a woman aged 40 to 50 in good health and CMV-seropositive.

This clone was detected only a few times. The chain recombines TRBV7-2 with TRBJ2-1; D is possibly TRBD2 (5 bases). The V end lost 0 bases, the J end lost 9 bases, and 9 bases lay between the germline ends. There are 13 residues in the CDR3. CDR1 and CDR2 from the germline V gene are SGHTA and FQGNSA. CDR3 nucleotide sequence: TGTGCCAGCAGCTTAGCCCTAGCCCTTGAGCAGTTCTTC. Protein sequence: CASSLALALEQFF.

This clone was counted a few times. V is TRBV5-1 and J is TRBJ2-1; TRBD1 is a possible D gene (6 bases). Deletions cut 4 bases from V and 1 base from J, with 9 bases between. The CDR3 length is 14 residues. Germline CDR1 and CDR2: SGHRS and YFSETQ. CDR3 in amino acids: CASSDGQSYNEQFF. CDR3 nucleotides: TGCGCCAGCAGCGACGGACAGTCCTACAATGAGCAGTTCTTC.

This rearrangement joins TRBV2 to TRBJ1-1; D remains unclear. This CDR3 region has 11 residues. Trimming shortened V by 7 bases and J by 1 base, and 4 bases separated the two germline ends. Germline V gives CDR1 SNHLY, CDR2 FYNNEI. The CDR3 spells CASTGNTEAFF. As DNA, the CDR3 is TGTGCCAGCACAGGGAACACTGAAGCTTTCTTT.

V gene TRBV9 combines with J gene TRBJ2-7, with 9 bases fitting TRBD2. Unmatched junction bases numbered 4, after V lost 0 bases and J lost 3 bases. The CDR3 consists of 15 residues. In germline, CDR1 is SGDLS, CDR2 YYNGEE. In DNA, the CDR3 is TGTGCCAGCAGCGTAGGGGGTAGCGGGAGCTACGAGCAGTACTTC. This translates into CASSVGGSGSYEQYF.

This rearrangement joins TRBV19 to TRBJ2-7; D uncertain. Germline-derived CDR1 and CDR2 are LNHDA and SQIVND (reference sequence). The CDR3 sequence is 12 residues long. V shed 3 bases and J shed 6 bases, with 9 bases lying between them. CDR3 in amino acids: CASSIGLGEQYF. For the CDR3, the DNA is TGTGCCAGTAGTATTGGGCTCGGCGAGCAGTACTTC.

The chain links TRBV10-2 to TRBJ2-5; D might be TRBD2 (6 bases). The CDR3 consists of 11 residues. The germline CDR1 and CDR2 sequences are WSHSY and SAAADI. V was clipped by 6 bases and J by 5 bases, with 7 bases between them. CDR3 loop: CASRGGETQYF. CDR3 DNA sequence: TGCGCCAGCAGAGGAGGGGAGACCCAGTACTTC.

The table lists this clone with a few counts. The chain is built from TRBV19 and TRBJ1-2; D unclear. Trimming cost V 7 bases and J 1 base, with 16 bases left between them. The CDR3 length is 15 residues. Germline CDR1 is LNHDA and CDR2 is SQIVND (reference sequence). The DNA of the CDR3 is TGTGCCAGTACCATCGGTCCGAATCTTAACTATGGCTACACCTTC. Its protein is CASTIGPNLNYGYTF.

The CDR3 protein is CATSSEIVGRGNYGYTF. Written as DNA, the CDR3 is TGTGCCACCAGCAGTGAGATCGTGGGCAGGGGGAACTATGGCTACACCTTC. The chain combines TRBV15 with TRBJ1-2; 7 bases map to TRBD1. CDR1 is LNHNV, CDR2 YYDKDF, per germline (reference sequence). J was trimmed by 2 bases and V by 3 bases; bases with no gene match: 12. The CDR3 has 17 residues.

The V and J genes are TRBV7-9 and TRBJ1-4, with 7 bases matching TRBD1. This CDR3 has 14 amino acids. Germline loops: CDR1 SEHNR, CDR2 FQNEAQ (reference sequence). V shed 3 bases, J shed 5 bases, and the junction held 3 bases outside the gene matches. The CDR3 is CASSFRGKNEKLFF. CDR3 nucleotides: TGTGCCAGCAGCTTCAGGGGGAAGAATGAAAAACTGTTTTTT.

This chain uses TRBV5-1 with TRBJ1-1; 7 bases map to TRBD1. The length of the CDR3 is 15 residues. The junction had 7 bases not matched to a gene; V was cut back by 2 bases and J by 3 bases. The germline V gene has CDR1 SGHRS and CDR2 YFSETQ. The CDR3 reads CASSLQGSGDTEAFF. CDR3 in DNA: TGCGCCAGCAGCTTACAGGGGAGCGGCGACACTGAAGCTTTCTTT.

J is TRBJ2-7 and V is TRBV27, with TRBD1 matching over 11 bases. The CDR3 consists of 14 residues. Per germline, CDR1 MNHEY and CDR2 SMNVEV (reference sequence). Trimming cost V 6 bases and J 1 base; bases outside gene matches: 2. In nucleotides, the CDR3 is TGTGCCAGCAGGGGACAGGGGGATTCCTACGAGCAGTACTTC. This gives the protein CASRGQGDSYEQYF.

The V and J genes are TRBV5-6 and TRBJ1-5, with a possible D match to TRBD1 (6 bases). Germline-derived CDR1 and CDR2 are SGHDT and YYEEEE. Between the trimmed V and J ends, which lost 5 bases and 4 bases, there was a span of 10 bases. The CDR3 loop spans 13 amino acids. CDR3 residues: CASSDRRNQPQHF. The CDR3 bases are TGTGCCAGCAGTGACAGGCGGAATCAGCCCCAGCATTTT.

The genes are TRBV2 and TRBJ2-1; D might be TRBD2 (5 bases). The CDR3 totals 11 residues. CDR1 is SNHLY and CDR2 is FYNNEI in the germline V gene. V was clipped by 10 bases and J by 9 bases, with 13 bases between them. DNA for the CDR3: TGTGCCATCACAGCGGCGGCTGAGCAGTTCTTC. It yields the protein CAITAAAEQFF.